The source of this T cell receptor (beta chain) is a study of T-cell reconstitution after alpha-beta-depleted transplantation in children. Study-wide results and caveats: Surviving thymic progenitors and recipient T cells were the source of high TCRbeta diversity at day 60 in some patients. Newly produced T cells mostly accounted for T-cell counts and diversity one year post-transplant. Several hundred expanded graft clones reportedly were the source of alpha-beta T cells about two months after transplant.

Unique molecular identifiers were used to barcode this TCRbeta library. MiXCR was run by TCRdb on the PCR reads, yielding one entry per CDR3 protein. This sample yields 280,000 or so distinct CDR3 sequences, of which around a tenth are seen a single time; around 24% belongs to the top ten. Points on this clonotype: Its antigen is currently unknown.

The TCR comes from a male patient between 2 and 15 years old who had a stem cell transplant for chronic granulomatous disease, so the T cells may come from the graft donor. Sequenced here: peripheral blood, sampled 180 days after TCRalphabeta/CD19-depleted stem cell transplant.

In nucleotides, the CDR3 is TGTGCCACCAGCAGACAAGGGGTCACCGGGGAGCTGTTTTTT. It codes for CATSRQGVTGELFF. The chain is built from TRBV15 and TRBJ2-2; possible D gene TRBD1, 5 bases. Trimming cost V 2 bases and J 4 bases, with 8 bases left between them. CDR1 is LNHNV and CDR2 is YYDKDF in the germline V gene (reference sequence). This CDR3 has 14 amino acids.